Listed below are T cell receptor beta chains from one sample, sequenced in a study of OX40 agonist ivuxolimab in advanced cancers. TCRdb keeps only in-frame clones here, not all; method: immunoSEQ multiplex PCR. Among 35,000 to 45,000 clones listed, roughly 80% were seen once. The sequenced sample was CD4+ or CD8+ T cells sorted from blood, obtained in a trial of the OX40 agonist ivuxolimab. These receptor sequences come from an adult with an advanced solid tumor such as melanoma, head and neck, liver or kidney cancer. CDR3s include the opening cysteine and the closing phenylalanine or tryptophan. The order of the fields is J gene, clone size, D gene, V gene, CDR3 protein, CDR3 DNA. The D gene is left open where the match is weak. Clone size, where shown, is once, few, many, or a class for clones that have expanded.

J: TRBJ1-6; size: NA; D: NA; V: TRBV5-8; CDR3: CASSFQGIHF; DNA: TGTGCCAGCAGCTTTCAGGGGATCCACTTT
J: TRBJ1-3; size: few; D: TRBD1; V: TRBV4-2; CDR3: CASSLEQGASGNTIYF; DNA: TGTGCCAGCAGCCTGGAACAGGGGGCCTCTGGAAACACCATATATTTT
J: TRBJ1-2; size: NA; D: NA; V: TRBV28; CDR3: CASSLRDISNYGYTF; DNA: TGTGCCAGCAGTCTCCGGGACATTTCTAACTATGGCTACACCTTC
J: TRBJ2-2; size: NA; D: TRBD2; V: TRBV6-4; CDR3: CASSHSGGLAGELFF; DNA: TGTGCCAGCAGCCATAGCGGGGGCCTGGCCGGGGAGCTGTTTTTT
J: TRBJ1-2; size: NA; D: TRBD1; V: TRBV5-4; CDR3: CASSFWTGFNYGYTF; DNA: TGTGCCAGCAGCTTTTGGACAGGCTTTAACTATGGCTACACCTTC
J: TRBJ2-7; size: NA; D: NA; V: TRBV5-5; CDR3: CASSLGESYEQYF; DNA: TGTGCCAGCAGCTTGGGGGAAAGCTACGAGCAGTACTTC
J: TRBJ2-2; size: NA; D: TRBD1; V: TRBV7-3; CDR3: CASSPSTGLAGELFF; DNA: TGTGCCAGCAGCCCCTCGACAGGGCTCGCCGGGGAGCTGTTTTTT
J: TRBJ1-2; size: NA; D: NA; V: TRBV4-3; CDR3: CASSQDRWTAYGYTF; DNA: TGCGCCAGCAGCCAAGATCGTTGGACAGCTTATGGCTACACCTTC
J: TRBJ2-7; size: few; D: NA; V: TRBV6-5; CDR3: CASSYTGNEQYF; DNA: TGTGCCAGCAGTTACACGGGGAACGAGCAGTACTTC
J: TRBJ1-2; size: NA; D: TRBD1; V: TRBV7-8; CDR3: CASSSRGDSNYGYTF; DNA: TGTGCCAGCAGCTCAAGAGGGGACAGCAACTACGGCTACACCTTC
J: TRBJ1-1; size: few; D: NA; V: TRBV7-2; CDR3: CASSPGGANTEAFF; DNA: TGTGCCAGCAGCCCCGGGGGGGCAAACACTGAAGCTTTCTTT
J: TRBJ1-3; size: NA; D: NA; V: TRBV7-9; CDR3: CASSLGTLLSIYF; DNA: TGTGCCAGCAGCTTAGGGACGCTGTTAAGCATATATTTT
J: TRBJ2-5; size: NA; D: NA; V: TRBV30; CDR3: CASTGETQYF; DNA: TGTGCCTCAACTGGGGAGACCCAGTACTTC
J: TRBJ1-2; size: NA; D: NA; V: TRBV9; CDR3: CASSAYDTGRAGYTF; DNA: TGTGCCAGCAGCGCTTACGACACAGGGAGGGCTGGCTACACCTTC
J: TRBJ1-5; size: NA; D: NA; V: TRBV5-4; CDR3: CASSLNPDSNQPQHF; DNA: TGTGCCAGCAGCTTGAATCCCGATAGCAATCAGCCCCAGCATTTT
J: TRBJ2-7; size: NA; D: NA; V: TRBV28; CDR3: CASSSSGQISSYEQYF; DNA: TGTGCCAGCAGTTCCTCCGGACAGATTTCTTCCTACGAGCAGTACTTC
J: TRBJ2-3; size: NA; D: NA; V: TRBV11-1; CDR3: CASSKKGIADTQYF; DNA: TGTGCCAGCAGTAAGAAGGGTATTGCAGATACGCAGTATTTT
J: TRBJ2-7; size: NA; D: NA; V: TRBV6-1; CDR3: CASSDGSRHYEQYF; DNA: TGTGCCAGCAGTGACGGGTCGCGCCACTACGAGCAGTACTTC
J: TRBJ1-1; size: NA; D: TRBD1; V: TRBV7-3; CDR3: CASSPIPGQGSEAFF; DNA: TGTGCCAGCAGCCCAATTCCGGGACAGGGGTCTGAAGCTTTCTTT
J: TRBJ2-6; size: few; D: NA; V: TRBV4-3; CDR3: CASSQTTQGSGANVLTF; DNA: TGCGCCAGCAGCCAAACCACCCAGGGCTCTGGGGCCAACGTCCTGACTTTC
J: TRBJ2-7; size: NA; D: NA; V: TRBV27; CDR3: CASSLNGPTAYEQYF; DNA: TGTGCCAGCAGTTTAAACGGTCCGACGGCGTACGAGCAGTACTTC
J: TRBJ2-7; size: NA; D: TRBD1; V: TRBV5-6; CDR3: CASSWTGSSYEQYF; DNA: TGTGCCAGCAGCTGGACAGGGAGCTCCTACGAGCAGTACTTC
J: TRBJ1-2; size: NA; D: TRBD1; V: TRBV5-1; CDR3: CASSPWGTGGSGYTF; DNA: TGCGCCAGCAGCCCCTGGGGGACAGGGGGCTCTGGCTACACCTTC
J: TRBJ1-6; size: many; D: NA; V: TRBV27; CDR3: CASGLNPVLNSPLHF; DNA: TGTGCCAGCGGTCTGAATCCGGTTCTAAATTCACCCCTCCACTTT
J: TRBJ2-3; size: NA; D: NA; V: TRBV7-9; CDR3: CASSLGKSSTDTQYF; DNA: TGTGCCAGCAGCTTAGGAAAGTCTAGCACAGATACGCAGTATTTT
J: TRBJ1-1; size: few; D: TRBD1; V: TRBV7-8; CDR3: CASELLNRGNTEAFF; DNA: TGTGCCAGCGAATTATTAAACAGGGGGAACACTGAAGCTTTCTTT
J: TRBJ2-1; size: NA; D: NA; V: TRBV5-4; CDR3: CASSLVTYNEQFF; DNA: TGTGCCAGCAGCTTGGTTACCTACAATGAGCAGTTCTTC
J: TRBJ2-7; size: NA; D: TRBD2; V: TRBV27; CDR3: CASKVIGTNSYEQYF; DNA: TGTGCCAGCAAAGTAATCGGGACTAACTCCTACGAGCAGTACTTC
J: TRBJ2-1; size: once; D: TRBD2; V: TRBV7-9; CDR3: CASSMTSGAYNEQFF; DNA: TGTGCCAGCAGCATGACTAGCGGGGCCTACAATGAGCAGTTCTTC
J: TRBJ1-2; size: NA; D: TRBD1; V: TRBV6-5; CDR3: CASSYSRGLVNGYTF; DNA: TGTGCCAGCAGTTACTCAAGGGGGCTGGTTAATGGCTACACCTTC
J: TRBJ2-1; size: NA; D: NA; V: TRBV27; CDR3: CASSPRGGAYNEQFF; DNA: TGTGCCAGCAGTCCCCGCGGAGGGGCCTACAATGAGCAGTTCTTC
J: TRBJ2-1; size: NA; D: TRBD1; V: TRBV9; CDR3: CASSAKQGWNEQFF; DNA: TGTGCCAGCAGCGCCAAACAGGGGTGGAATGAGCAGTTCTTC
J: TRBJ2-7; size: NA; D: NA; V: TRBV7-6; CDR3: CASSLAGGTTYEQYF; DNA: TGTGCCAGCAGCTTAGCCGGCGGGACAACTTACGAGCAGTACTTC
J: TRBJ1-2; size: NA; D: NA; V: TRBV28; CDR3: CASSLSYGYTF; DNA: TGTGCCAGCAGTCTGAGCTATGGCTACACCTTC
J: TRBJ1-1; size: few; D: NA; V: TRBV5-1; CDR3: CASSLVGGSNTEAFF; DNA: TGCGCCAGCAGCTTGGTTGGGGGCTCGAACACTGAAGCTTTCTTT
J: TRBJ2-5; size: NA; D: NA; V: TRBV27; CDR3: CASSLVFRGTQYF; DNA: TGTGCCAGCAGTTTAGTATTCCGGGGGACCCAGTACTTC
J: TRBJ2-7; size: NA; D: NA; V: TRBV5-1; CDR3: CASSPAGGGGYEQYF; DNA: TGCGCCAGCAGCCCGGCTGGGGGGGGCGGATACGAGCAGTACTTC
J: TRBJ1-3; size: NA; D: NA; V: TRBV4-3; CDR3: CASSSDRSSGNTIYF; DNA: TGCGCCAGCAGCTCAGATCGGTCCTCTGGAAACACCATATATTTT
J: TRBJ2-7; size: NA; D: TRBD2; V: TRBV5-4; CDR3: CASSFEAGGGSEQYF; DNA: TGTGCCAGCAGCTTTGAGGCGGGGGGCGGTAGCGAGCAGTACTTC
J: TRBJ1-5; size: NA; D: NA; V: TRBV9; CDR3: CASSARRVGRNQPQHF; DNA: TGTGCCAGCAGCGCCCGACGGGTCGGTCGCAATCAGCCCCAGCATTTT
J: TRBJ2-1; size: NA; D: TRBD2; V: TRBV4-3; CDR3: CASSQSTGGGGWNEQFF; DNA: TGCGCCAGCAGCCAATCGACTGGCGGGGGAGGGTGGAATGAGCAGTTCTTC
J: TRBJ1-4; size: NA; D: TRBD1; V: TRBV13; CDR3: CASSLTGVPNEKLFF; DNA: TGTGCCAGCAGCCTTACAGGGGTCCCTAATGAAAAACTGTTTTTT
J: TRBJ1-1; size: NA; D: TRBD1; V: TRBV12-5; CDR3: CASGFGTDNSNTEAFF; DNA: TGTGCTAGTGGTTTCGGGACAGACAATTCGAACACTGAAGCTTTCTTT
J: TRBJ2-2; size: NA; D: NA; V: TRBV11-3; CDR3: CASSLLGEEELFF; DNA: TGTGCCAGCAGCTTATTGGGTGAAGAGGAGCTGTTTTTT
J: TRBJ2-1; size: NA; D: NA; V: TRBV27; CDR3: CASSVAPNEQFF; DNA: TGTGCCAGCAGTGTAGCGCCCAATGAGCAGTTCTTC
J: TRBJ2-5; size: NA; D: NA; V: TRBV27; CDR3: CASSSNPGDAGWETQYF; DNA: TGTGCCAGCAGTTCCAACCCCGGGGATGCTGGCTGGGAAACCCAGTACTTC